This T cell receptor (beta chain) was captured by sequencing in a study of CD8 T cells in ankylosing spondylitis. This clonotype was picked up many times. Its antigen is as yet unknown. The CDR3 is 16 amino acids. The V and J ends lost 4 bases and 3 bases respectively, with 20 bases between them. CDR1 DFQATT and CDR2 SNEGSKA come from the germline V gene (reference sequence). Libraries of TCR beta came from quantitative 5'-RACE with molecular barcodes. TCRdb processed the 5' RACE reads anew with MiXCR; each CDR3 protein has one entry. The table shows 150,000 to 200,000 distinct CDR3 sequences, with approximately 13% occurring only once. General study findings and limits: The authors found the disease-linked clones to be CD8+ and relatively rare in peripheral blood. Some motif variants were previously reported in reactive arthritis synovial fluid and blood.

This receptor was taken from a female donor with ankylosing spondylitis or in good health (not recorded which). The chain joins TRBV20-1 to TRBJ2-3; D perhaps matches TRBD1 (6 bases). Sequenced: blood, either unsorted or a sorted T cell fraction (not recorded which). The CDR3 region has the DNA TGCAGTGCTAATCCCGGGAACCAGGGGCCAACAGATACGCAGTATTTT. Translated, it gives CSANPGNQGPTDTQYF.